The 27 T cell receptor beta chains in this list originate from one sample, sequenced in a study of cytomegalovirus exposure and HLA in healthy donors. Amplification used 60 Vbeta primers and 13 Jbeta primers. Sequencing was performed with immunoSEQ multiplex PCR; in TCRdb, only in-frame clones are kept and a portion is missing. The repertoire has around 200,000 clones, approximately 83% of them found once; the top ten carry 10%. The sequenced sample was PBMCs. These receptors all stem from a woman aged 45-65 years in good health and CMV-seropositive.

The chain employs TRBV5-1 and TRBJ2-5; unclear D gene. The J call could be wrong; TRBJ2-7 is a better fit for the DNA end. The CDR3 is 18 residues long. The V gene's germline CDR1 is SGHRS and CDR2 YFSETQ. The CDR3 loop is CASSRHPFLSSKSYEQYF. CDR3 nucleotide sequence: TGCGCCAGCAGTCGCCATCCTTTTCTTAGCAGTAAGTCCTACGAGCAGTACTTC.

The V call is TRBV5-4, the J call TRBJ2-3; 8 bases match TRBD2. This CDR3 has 14 amino acids. After removal of 8 bases from V and 5 bases from J, the junction contained 10 bases not matched to a gene. Germline lookup yields CDR1 SGHNT and CDR2 YYREEE (reference sequence). CDR3 DNA: TGTGCCAGTCAGACGGGGGGGGCCGAAGATACGCAGTATTTT. This encodes CASQTGGAEDTQYF.

The J gene is TRBJ2-5, the V gene TRBV29-1; 7 nucleotides line up with TRBD1. CDR1 is SQVTM, CDR2 ANQGSEA, per germline. The CDR3 covers 13 residues. V lost 4 bases, J lost 2 bases, and 4 bases stayed unmatched. The CDR3 coding sequence is TGCAGCGTTGGGGGACAGTCACAAGAGACCCAGTACTTC. Its translation is CSVGGQSQETQYF.

The J gene is TRBJ2-5, the V gene TRBV27; TRBD2 matches 7 bases. Trimming took 3 bases from V and 0 from J; bases not matched to a gene: 1. Germline V CDR1 and CDR2: MNHEY, SMNVEV (reference sequence). The CDR3 spans 14 residues. In DNA, the CDR3 is TGTGCCAGCAGTTTTAGCGGGTACCAAGAGACCCAGTACTTC. Its protein product is CASSFSGYQETQYF.

This chain joins TRBV5-1 and TRBJ2-5; perhaps TRBD2 as D (7 bases). Germline V lookup: CDR1 SGHRS, CDR2 YFSETQ. This CDR3 spans 15 amino acids. Trimming pared 0 bases from V and 0 bases from J, leaving 9 bases between. The CDR3 nucleotides read TGCGCCAGCAGCTTGGACGGGGGGCACCAAGAGACCCAGTACTTC. Amino acids: CASSLDGGHQETQYF.

The V and J genes are TRBV6-1 and TRBJ2-5; possibly TRBD2 for D (5 bases). The J call may not be correct, given that the DNA end is closer to TRBJ2-7. This CDR3 is built from 13 residues. The germline V gene encodes CDR1 MNHNS and CDR2 SASEGT. CDR3: CASKNRGTYEQYF. CDR3 DNA sequence: TGTGCCAGCAAGAACCGGGGAACCTACGAGCAGTACTTC.

This clone has more than one count but fewer than ten. The V and J genes are TRBV6-5 and TRBJ2-5; maybe TRBD1 (6 bases). The J call is in doubt because the DNA end fits TRBJ2-7 better. CDR3 length: 15 residues. The germline V gene encodes CDR1 MNHEY and CDR2 SVGAGI. The CDR3 DNA sequence: TGTGCCAGCAGTTACGCACCCACAGGGTCTTACGAGCAGTACTTC. Translation gives CASSYAPTGSYEQYF.

The V and J genes are TRBV6-6 and TRBJ2-7; 10 bases align to TRBD1. Trimming removed 5 bases from V and 7 bases from J; junction bases left unmatched: 5. The CDR3 contains 13 residues. CDR1 MNHNY and CDR2 SVGAGI come from the germline V gene (reference sequence). CDR3 coding DNA: TGTGCCAGCAGTCCCCGACAGGGGGCGGAGCAGTACTTC. Its translation: CASSPRQGAEQYF.

This clone was counted between two and nine times. V is TRBV2 and J is TRBJ2-7; D uncertain. Germline CDR1 and CDR2: SNHLY and FYNNEI. V lost 6 bases, J lost 7 bases, and 7 bases lay in between. CDR3 size: 10 residues. The CDR3 coding sequence is TGTGCCAGCAGGCACTTAGAGCAGTACTTC. Translation: CASRHLEQYF.

The V and J genes are TRBV6-1 and TRBJ2-2; 7 bases align to TRBD1. Germline CDR1 reads MNHNS; CDR2 reads SASEGT. This CDR3 region has 15 residues. Trimming took 6 bases from V and 0 from J; bases not matched to a gene: 4. The CDR3 sequence: CASSRQGSNTGELFF. As DNA, the CDR3 is TGTGCCAGCAGCCGACAGGGTTCGAACACCGGGGAGCTGTTTTTT.

CDR3 in amino acids: CASSPADSGYTF. CDR3 in DNA: TGTGCCAGCAGCCCCGCCGACTCGGGCTACACCTTC. The V call is TRBV5-6, the J call TRBJ1-2; D is uncertain. The V gene's germline CDR1 is SGHDT and CDR2 YYEEEE. The CDR3 spans 12 residues. Trimming left V 4 bases short and J 8 bases short, with 12 bases between.

The J gene is TRBJ1-2, the V gene TRBV5-5, with 8 bases identical to TRBD1. CDR3 length equals 15 residues. The V gene end was trimmed by 4 bases and the J gene end by 9 bases; junction bases not matched to a gene: 14. The germline CDR1 and CDR2 sequences are SGHKS and YYEKEE (reference sequence). The CDR3 protein is CASSASGQGMLSYTF. Written as DNA, the CDR3 is TGTGCCAGCAGCGCATCCGGACAGGGCATGTTGAGCTACACCTTC.

The chain joins TRBV4-1 to TRBJ1-2, with D maybe TRBD1 (6 bases). Trimming pared 1 base from V and 3 bases from J, leaving 27 bases between. The CDR3 is 20 amino acids. CDR1 is MGHRA, CDR2 YSYEKL, per germline. CDR3 region: CASSQARGMLAGYKDYGYTF. CDR3 DNA: TGCGCCAGCAGCCAAGCGAGGGGGATGTTAGCTGGCTACAAGGACTATGGCTACACCTTC.

This clone was observed a single time. The CDR3 here is CASSLENRQEAFF. In DNA form, the CDR3 reads TGTGCCAGCAGCTTAGAAAACAGACAAGAAGCTTTCTTT. This chain links TRBV7-9 with TRBJ1-1; D gene uncertain. The germline V gene has CDR1 SEHNR and CDR2 FQNEAQ (reference sequence). V gave up 1 base and J gave up 8 bases, with 11 bases separating them. This CDR3 has 13 residues.

This chain connects TRBV5-1 to TRBJ2-6; perhaps TRBD1 as D (5 bases). V gave up 4 bases and J gave up 4 bases, with 18 bases separating them. The V gene's germline CDR1 is SGHRS and CDR2 YFSETQ. The CDR3 extends over 17 amino acids. The CDR3 nucleotides are TGCGCCAGCAGCACTGGACATCTTTATCTGGGGGCCAACGTCCTGACTTTC. Amino acids: CASSTGHLYLGANVLTF.

This rearrangement joins TRBV5-6 to TRBJ1-5; D remains unclear. The CDR3 covers 15 residues. From germline, CDR1 is SGHDT and CDR2 YYEEEE. V lost 1 base and J 4 bases, leaving 12 bases between the germline ends. The CDR3 nucleotides are TGTGCCAGCAGCTTGACCGGGGTCAGGAATCAGCCCCAGCATTTT. Residues: CASSLTGVRNQPQHF. Looking up the rest from reference TRBV5-6 and TRBJ1-5 gives the full variable domain: DAGVTQSPTHLIKTRGQQVTLRCSPKSGHDTVSWYQQALGQGPQFIFQYYEEEERQRGNFPDRFSGHQFPNYSSELNVNALLLGDSALYLCASSLTGVRNQPQHFGDGTRLSIL.

The V call is TRBV27, the J call TRBJ1-1; a possible D gene is TRBD1 (6 bases). The V gene's germline CDR1 is MNHEY and CDR2 SMNVEV (reference sequence). CDR3 length: 19 residues. Between the trimmed V and J ends, which lost 1 base and 5 bases, there was a span of 26 bases. CDR3 amino acids: CASSLWSSRTARYGTEAFF. CDR3 bases: TGTGCCAGCAGTTTATGGAGTAGTCGGACAGCCCGGTATGGGACTGAAGCTTTCTTT.

This chain links TRBV7-2 with TRBJ2-2; 8 bases map to TRBD1. Germline V gene data show CDR1 as SGHTA and CDR2 as FQGNSA. This CDR3 is 16 amino acids long. V trimming: 5 bases; J trimming: 3 bases; junction bases outside the gene matches: 8. For the CDR3, the DNA is TGTGCCAGCAGCCAACCGGGACAGGCGTACACCGGGGAGCTGTTTTTT. Translation gives CASSQPGQAYTGELFF.

V is TRBV28 and J is TRBJ2-4; D uncertain. The CDR3 consists of 13 residues. Germline V gene lookup returns CDR1 MDHEN and CDR2 SYDVKM. Trimming removed 4 bases from V and 6 bases from J, with 10 bases in between. For the CDR3, the DNA is TGTGCCAGCAGTTCCCCCTCCCGAAACATTCAGTACTTC. Its protein is CASSSPSRNIQYF. The full variable domain, with the rest looked up from reference TRBV28 and TRBJ2-4, is DVKVTQSSRYLVKRTGEKVFLECVQDMDHENMFWYRQDPGLGLRLIYFSYDVKMKEKGDIPEGYSVSREKKERFSLILESASTNQTSMYLCASSSPSRNIQYFGAGTRLSVL.

The gene calls are TRBV4-3 and TRBJ1-4; 8 nucleotides line up with TRBD1. CDR1 is LGHNA and CDR2 is YSLEER in the germline V gene. The trim removed 4 bases at V and 10 bases at J, leaving 11 bases unmatched. The length of the CDR3 is 15 residues. The chain's CDR3 is CASSPRDRRLGKLFF. DNA for the CDR3: TGCGCCAGCAGCCCGAGGGACAGGCGCCTTGGAAAACTGTTTTTT.

The chain links TRBV11-2 to TRBJ1-1, with 8 positions matching TRBD1. This CDR3 region has 15 residues. Losses at the gene ends were 1 base for V and 3 bases for J; bases not matched to a gene: 4. The V gene's germline CDR1 is SGHAT and CDR2 FQNNGV. The CDR3 sequence: CASSLGQGKDTEAFF. CDR3 in DNA: TGTGCCAGCAGCTTAGGACAGGGGAAGGACACTGAAGCTTTCTTT.

The chain couples TRBV7-2 to TRBJ2-3, with 10 bases fitting TRBD2. Germline-derived CDR1 and CDR2 are SGHTA and FQGNSA. The trim removed 4 bases at V and 2 bases at J, leaving 6 bases unmatched. CDR3 size: 16 residues. The CDR3 DNA follows: TGTGCCAGCAGCTCCGAGCGGGGGGGTTACACAGATACGCAGTATTTT. Translating gives CASSSERGGYTDTQYF.

The V gene is TRBV23-1, the J gene TRBJ1-2; 11 nucleotides match TRBD1. TRBV23-1 is sorted into the ORF group, with uncertain function. After removal of 6 bases from V and 1 base from J, the junction contained 4 bases not matched to a gene. This CDR3 is built from 15 residues. The CDR3 DNA is TGCGCCAGCAGGGACAGGGGGCGCAATAACTATGGCTACACCTTC. Translation: CASRDRGRNNYGYTF.

V is TRBV6-5 and J is TRBJ1-1; tentatively, D is TRBD1 (6 bases). Trimming shortened V by 5 bases and J by 9 bases, and 13 bases separated the two germline ends. CDR1 is MNHEY, CDR2 SVGAGI, per germline. CDR3 size: 12 residues. The CDR3: CASSPDRKQAFF. For the CDR3, the DNA is TGTGCCAGCAGTCCTGACAGGAAACAAGCTTTCTTT.

The genes are TRBV6-5 and TRBJ1-1; 9 nucleotides match TRBD1. V lost 7 bases to trimming and J lost 10 bases; unmatched junction nucleotides: 7. Germline V gives CDR1 MNHEY, CDR2 SVGAGI. This CDR3 is built from 12 residues. CDR3 nucleotide sequence: TGTGCCAGCAAACGGACAGGGGAGGCAGCTTTCTTT. This encodes CASKRTGEAAFF.

This clone was detected only a few times. The genes are TRBV5-6 and TRBJ2-5; D is possibly TRBD1 (8 bases). V shed 4 bases and J shed 4 bases, with 11 bases lying between them. This CDR3 is 13 amino acids long. Germline V gene lookup returns CDR1 SGHDT and CDR2 YYEEEE. CDR3 bases: TGTGCCAGCAGCCACAGGGGGGGAGAGACCCAGTACTTC. Translating it yields CASSHRGGETQYF. Full variable domain (rest looked up from reference TRBV5-6 and TRBJ2-5): DAGVTQSPTHLIKTRGQQVTLRCSPKSGHDTVSWYQQALGQGPQFIFQYYEEEERQRGNFPDRFSGHQFPNYSSELNVNALLLGDSALYLCASSHRGGETQYFGPGTRLLVL.

The V call is TRBV2, the J call TRBJ1-5; D may be TRBD1 (6 bases). The germline gives CDR1 SNHLY, CDR2 FYNNEI. The CDR3 sequence is 13 residues long. V shed 7 bases and J shed 7 bases, with 14 bases lying between them. CDR3 nucleotide sequence: TGTGCCAGCACGGGGGGCTCGGGACAGCCCCAGCATTTT. This encodes CASTGGSGQPQHF. The variable domain in full, completed from reference TRBV2 and TRBJ1-5, reads EPEVTQTPSHQVTQMGQEVILRCVPISNHLYFYWYRQILGQKVEFLVSFYNNEISEKSEIFDDQFSVERPDGSNFTLKIRSTKLEDSAMYFCASTGGSGQPQHFGDGTRLSIL.